This T cell receptor beta chain comes out of a study of technical replicates of blood from a few donors. Produced via immunoSEQ multiplex PCR; TCRdb's table is partial and in-frame only. Found here are 54,000 or so clones, 94% of them singletons; the top ten hold 0.2% to 0.25%. The V end was cut by 0 bases, the J end by 2 bases, with 8 bases between. The CDR3 has 14 amino acids. Germline assignment: CDR1 SEHNR and CDR2 FQNEAQ (reference sequence). The receptor was isolated from a human donor in good health. Sample: T cells isolated from PBMCs. The chain carries TRBV7-9 and TRBJ2-7; D gene uncertain. CDR3 coding DNA: TGTGCCAGCAGCTTAGCTGGAGTCCCCTACGAGCAGTACTTC. The encoded protein is CASSLAGVPYEQYF.